Sequencing of this TCR beta chain was carried out in a study of blood T cell repertoires in COVID-19. On the study more broadly: Italy, Spain and the United States were the sources of the convalescent and acute COVID-19 samples.

Measured with immunoSEQ multiplex PCR; TCRdb has only the in-frame clones, and not every one. The data hold roughly 400,000 clones, with over 75% observed a single time. Recruitment covered roughly 22 US areas and drew participants whose ages spanned about 18 to 100 years. Researchers sorted participants into cohorts using their self-reported clinical history. CDR1 MDHEN and CDR2 SYDVKM come from the germline V gene. The CDR3 contains 16 residues. The J segment lost 9 bases and the V segment lost 0 bases, leaving 8 bases of the junction unmatched. This rearrangement joins TRBV28 to TRBJ2-1; 10 nucleotides line up with TRBD2. Sequencing used PBMCs or T cells enriched from blood (not recorded which). This receptor was obtained from a man aged 30 to 39 who had recovered from COVID-19. For the CDR3, the DNA is TGTGCCAGCAGTTTATGGGGGAGGCTAGCGGGAGTTGAGCAGTTCTTC. Its protein product is CASSLWGRLAGVEQFF.